The source of this T cell receptor (beta chain) is a study of beta chain features in type 1 diabetes. General observations from the study: Type 1 diabetes patients showed a moderate but significant shortening of TCRB CDR3s in all four CD4+ subsets. Fewer junction insertions and more nucleotide deletions appeared in type 1 diabetes patients.

Germline lookup yields CDR1 SEHNR and CDR2 FQNEAQ (reference sequence). The V segment lost 5 bases and the J segment 1 base; nucleotides outside the gene matches: 5. The CDR3 totals 15 residues. This clone was seen a handful of times. The target antigen is unknown. The sample carries other DNA sequences with the same CDR3. Sorting of CD4+ naive, central memory, regulatory and stem cell-like memory cells was performed via CD45RO/CCR7/CD25/CD127/CD95/CD27. Purities in excess of 98% were seen in all sorted populations. The whole isolated RNA underwent reverse transcription, so sequencing captured expressed TCRB transcripts. Naive, central memory and regulatory T cell samples came to a mean of about 3.9 million reads. Generated by immunoSEQ multiplex PCR, the TCRdb table keeps only in-frame clones and is missing some. Counted here are more than 100,000 clones, 25% to 35% occurring once; the ten biggest clones make up 0.5% to 0.6%.

The sequence was collected from a young woman with type 1 diabetes. The material sequenced was central memory CD4+ T cells from blood. The rearrangement uses TRBV7-9 and TRBJ1-1; 9 bases fit TRBD1. Here the CDR3 reads CASSPRQGGNTEAFF. CDR3 in DNA: TGTGCCAGCAGCCCCCGACAGGGGGGGAACACTGAAGCTTTCTTT.